The entry below describes one T cell receptor beta chain. These data belong to a study of cytomegalovirus exposure and HLA in healthy donors. The method was immunoSEQ multiplex PCR; TCRdb's version includes in-frame clones alone and lacks a portion of them. The data contain 150,000 to 200,000 clones, roughly 80% of them singletons. Source material: PBMCs. The sequence derives from a man in his thirties or forties in good health and CMV-seropositive.

This chain's CDR3 is CASRFGLADYEQYF. The CDR3 bases are TGTGCCAGCAGGTTCGGACTAGCGGACTACGAGCAGTACTTC. This chain joins TRBV6-1 and TRBJ2-7; 10 positions match TRBD2. V trimming: 6 bases; J trimming: 3 bases; junction bases outside the gene matches: 5. This CDR3 has 14 residues. Germline loops: CDR1 MNHNS, CDR2 SASEGT.